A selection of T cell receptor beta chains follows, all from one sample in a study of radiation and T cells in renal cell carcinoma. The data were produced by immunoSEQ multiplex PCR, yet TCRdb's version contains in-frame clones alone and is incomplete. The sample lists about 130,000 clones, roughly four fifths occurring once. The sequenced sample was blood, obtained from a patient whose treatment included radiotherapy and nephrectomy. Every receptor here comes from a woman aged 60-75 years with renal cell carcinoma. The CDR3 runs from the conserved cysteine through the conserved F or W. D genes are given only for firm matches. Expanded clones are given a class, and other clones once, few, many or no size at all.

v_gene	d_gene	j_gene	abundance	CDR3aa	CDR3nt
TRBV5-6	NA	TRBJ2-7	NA	CASSFYRELGYEQYF	TGTGCCAGCAGCTTCTACAGGGAGTTGGGCTACGAGCAGTACTTC
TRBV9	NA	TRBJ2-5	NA	CASSVGVMGTQYF	TGTGCCAGCAGCGTAGGGGTTATGGGGACCCAGTACTTC
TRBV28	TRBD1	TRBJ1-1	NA	CASSWADRENTEAFF	TGTGCCAGCAGTTGGGCGGACAGGGAGAACACTGAAGCTTTCTTT
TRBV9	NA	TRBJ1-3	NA	CASSERTDTGNTIYF	TGTGCCAGCAGCGAGCGGACGGACACTGGAAACACCATATATTTT
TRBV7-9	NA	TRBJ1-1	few	CASSLGGADTEAFF	TGTGCCAGCAGCTTAGGGGGAGCGGACACTGAAGCTTTCTTT
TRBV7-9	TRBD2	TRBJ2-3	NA	CASSLLRAGGIDTQYF	TGTGCCAGCAGCCTCCTCAGAGCGGGGGGTATAGATACGCAGTATTTT
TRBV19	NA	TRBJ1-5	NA	CASSTGNQPQHF	TGTGCCAGTAGTACCGGAAATCAGCCCCAGCATTTT
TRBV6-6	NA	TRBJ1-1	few	CASSPTQTTEAFF	TGTGCCAGCAGCCCGACACAGACAACTGAAGCTTTCTTT
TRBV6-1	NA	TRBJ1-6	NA	CASRDGGRDSPLHF	TGTGCCAGCAGGGATGGTGGGAGGGATTCACCCCTCCACTTT
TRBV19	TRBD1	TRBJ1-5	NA	CASIAGQGGQPQHF	TGTGCCAGTATTGCGGGACAGGGCGGACAGCCCCAGCATTTT
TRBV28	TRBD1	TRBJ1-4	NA	CASRQGAVEKLFF	TGTGCCAGCAGACAGGGGGCGGTCGAAAAACTGTTTTTT
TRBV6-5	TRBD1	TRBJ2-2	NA	CASGGQVTNTGELFF	TGTGCCAGCGGAGGACAGGTTACGAACACCGGGGAGCTGTTTTTT
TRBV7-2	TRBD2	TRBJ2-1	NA	CASSLSGLAHNEQFF	TGTGCCAGCAGCTTATCCGGACTAGCGCACAATGAGCAGTTCTTC
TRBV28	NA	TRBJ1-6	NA	CASTSGTSPLHF	TGTGCCAGCACCTCGGGGACCTCACCCCTCCACTTT
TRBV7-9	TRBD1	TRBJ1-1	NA	CASSVGQGAVDTEAFF	TGTGCCAGCAGCGTCGGACAGGGGGCGGTGGATACTGAAGCTTTCTTT
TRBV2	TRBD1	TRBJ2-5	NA	CASSDGPPQGALETQYF	TGTGCCAGCAGTGATGGGCCCCCACAGGGGGCTCTAGAGACCCAGTACTTC
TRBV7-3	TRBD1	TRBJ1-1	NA	CASSSNQGGTEAFF	TGTGCCAGCAGCTCCAACCAGGGGGGGACTGAAGCTTTCTTT
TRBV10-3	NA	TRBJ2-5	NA	CAISESTVQETQYF	TGTGCCATCAGTGAGTCGACAGTTCAAGAGACCCAGTACTTC
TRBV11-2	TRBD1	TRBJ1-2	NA	CASSLGAGDSFYGYTF	TGTGCCAGCAGCCTCGGGGCGGGGGACAGTTTCTATGGCTACACCTTC
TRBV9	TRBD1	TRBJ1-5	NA	CASSTTGGRNQPQHF	TGTGCCAGCAGCACGACAGGGGGGAGGAATCAGCCCCAGCATTTT
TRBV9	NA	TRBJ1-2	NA	CASSTGRNYGYTF	TGTGCCAGCAGCACGGGACGGAACTATGGCTACACCTTC
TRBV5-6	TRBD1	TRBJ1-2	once	CASSFFRDRGGYGYTF	TGTGCCAGCAGCTTCTTCCGGGACAGGGGAGGCTATGGCTACACCTTC
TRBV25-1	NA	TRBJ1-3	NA	CASSEVDTSSGNTIYF	TGTGCCAGCAGTGAAGTTGATACAAGCTCTGGAAACACCATATATTTT
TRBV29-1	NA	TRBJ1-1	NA	CSVEVGGGTEAFF	TGCAGCGTTGAAGTGGGGGGAGGCACTGAAGCTTTCTTT
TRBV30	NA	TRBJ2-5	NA	CAWSVKETQYF	TGTGCCTGGAGTGTAAAAGAGACCCAGTACTTC
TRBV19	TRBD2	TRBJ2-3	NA	CASSGGSPGTDTQYF	TGTGCCAGTAGTGGCGGGAGCCCGGGCACAGATACGCAGTATTTT
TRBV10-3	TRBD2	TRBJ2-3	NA	CAISQLAGTTDTQYF	TGTGCCATCAGTCAGCTAGCGGGGACCACAGATACGCAGTATTTT
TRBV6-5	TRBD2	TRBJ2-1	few	CASRSTSGRSNEQFF	TGTGCCAGCAGGTCAACTAGCGGGAGAAGTAATGAGCAGTTCTTC
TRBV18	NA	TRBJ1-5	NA	CASSPQQGYDQPQHF	TGTGCCAGCTCACCACAACAGGGTTATGATCAGCCCCAGCATTTT
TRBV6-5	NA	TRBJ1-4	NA	CASGRGATNEKLFF	TGTGCCAGCGGGCGTGGGGCGACTAATGAAAAACTGTTTTTT
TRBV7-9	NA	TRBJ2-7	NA	CASSAGAYEQYF	TGTGCCAGCAGCGCTGGTGCCTACGAGCAGTACTTC
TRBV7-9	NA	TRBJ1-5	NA	CASSFSGQPQHF	TGTGCCAGCAGCTTCTCAGGGCAGCCCCAGCATTTT
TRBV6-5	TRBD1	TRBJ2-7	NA	CASSDPDRGSYEQYF	TGTGCCAGCAGCGACCCGGACAGGGGCTCCTACGAGCAGTACTTC
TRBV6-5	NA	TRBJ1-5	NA	CASSPDKPQHF	TGTGCCAGCAGTCCGGACAAGCCCCAGCATTTT
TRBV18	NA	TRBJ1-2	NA	CASSPVEGANGYTF	TGTGCCAGCTCACCTGTTGAGGGTGCAAATGGCTACACCTTC
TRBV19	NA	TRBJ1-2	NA	CASSISEGYRNYGYTF	TGTGCCAGTAGTATAAGCGAGGGTTATCGAAACTATGGCTACACCTTC
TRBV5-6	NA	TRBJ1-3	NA	CASTTTSGNTIYF	TGTGCCAGCACGACGACCTCTGGAAACACCATATATTTT
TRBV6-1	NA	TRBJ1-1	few	CASRRAEAFF	TGTGCCAGCAGGAGGGCTGAAGCTTTCTTT
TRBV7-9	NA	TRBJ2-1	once	CASSFSGKRYYNEQFF	TGTGCCAGCAGCTTTTCCGGGAAACGATACTACAATGAGCAGTTCTTC
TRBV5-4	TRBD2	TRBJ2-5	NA	CASSRGLAGGSQETQYF	TGTGCTAGCAGCCGAGGACTAGCGGGAGGTTCACAAGAGACCCAGTACTTC